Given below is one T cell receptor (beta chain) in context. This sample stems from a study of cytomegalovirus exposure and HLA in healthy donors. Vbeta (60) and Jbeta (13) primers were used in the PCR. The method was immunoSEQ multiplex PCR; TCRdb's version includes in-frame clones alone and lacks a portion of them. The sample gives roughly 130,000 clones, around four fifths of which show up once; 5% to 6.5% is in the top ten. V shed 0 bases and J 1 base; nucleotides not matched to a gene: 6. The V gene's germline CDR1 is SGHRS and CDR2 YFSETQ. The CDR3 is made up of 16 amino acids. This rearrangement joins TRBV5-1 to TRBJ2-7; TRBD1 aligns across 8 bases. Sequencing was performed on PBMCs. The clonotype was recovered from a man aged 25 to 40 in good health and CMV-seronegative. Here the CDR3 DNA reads TGCGCCAGCAGCTTGGAGGCCAGGGGGCCGTCCTACGAGCAGTACTTC. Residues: CASSLEARGPSYEQYF.